This note documents a single TCR beta chain sequence. This record belongs to a study of response to subunit inactivated influenza vaccine. TCRdb called the RT-PCR reads again in MiXCR, with one record for every CDR3 protein. This table has about 540,000 distinct CDR3 sequences, around 25% appearing once. Germline assignment: CDR1 DFQATT and CDR2 SNEGSKA (reference sequence). Between the trimmed V and J ends, which lost 4 bases and 2 bases, there was a span of 16 bases. This CDR3 is built from 15 residues. These data were likewise used in another study, on T cells expressing NK-cell markers. From that second work: TCR beta libraries carry UMIs added by 5'RACE template switching. Sorted CD3+CD56-NKG2C+, CD3+CD56+NKG2C- and CD3+CD56+NKG2C+ T cells were the source of the TCR beta repertoires. Sequencing covered eight donors, seven HCMV-seropositive and one seronegative. These clonotypes, the leaders elsewhere, also led the CD3+CD56-NKG2C+ fraction in four donors.

The TCR was taken from a man aged 50 or older who received an inactivated influenza vaccine. V gene TRBV20-1 combines with J gene TRBJ2-3; D may match TRBD1 or TRBD2 (5 bases each). Sequences were derived from CD4+ T cells sorted from PBMCs, sampled 11 to 12 days after vaccination. CDR3 protein: CSAKDWTSITDTQYF. CDR3 nucleotide sequence: TGCAGTGCTAAGGACTGGACATCCATCACAGATACGCAGTATTTT.